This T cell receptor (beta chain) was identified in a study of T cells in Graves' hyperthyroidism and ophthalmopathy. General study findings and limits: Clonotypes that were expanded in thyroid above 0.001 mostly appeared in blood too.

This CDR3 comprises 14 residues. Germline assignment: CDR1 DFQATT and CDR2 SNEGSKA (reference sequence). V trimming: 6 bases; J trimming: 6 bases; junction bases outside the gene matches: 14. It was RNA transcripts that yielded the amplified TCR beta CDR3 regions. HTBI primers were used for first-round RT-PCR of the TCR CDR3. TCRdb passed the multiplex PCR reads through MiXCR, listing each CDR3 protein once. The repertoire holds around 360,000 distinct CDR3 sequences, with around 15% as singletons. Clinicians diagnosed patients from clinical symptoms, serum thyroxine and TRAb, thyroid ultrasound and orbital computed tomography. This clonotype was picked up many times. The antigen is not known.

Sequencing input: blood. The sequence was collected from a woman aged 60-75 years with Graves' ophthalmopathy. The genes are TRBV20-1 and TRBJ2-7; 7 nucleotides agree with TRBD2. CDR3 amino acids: CSANGGGSMGEQYF. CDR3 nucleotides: TGCAGTGCGAATGGGGGGGGGAGCATGGGCGAGCAGTACTTC.